The 5 T cell receptor beta chains below were found in one sample sequenced in a study of blood T cells in healthy people across ages. Then a second PCR, running roughly 7 to 11 cycles, was carried out with a sample-barcoded 5' primer and a J-beta primer mix. Each CDR3 protein gets one entry after TCRdb re-called the 5' RACE reads with MiXCR. The data contain approximately 1.5 million distinct CDR3 sequences, less than 45% of them singletons. The sample taken for sequencing was blood. The receptors come from a woman aged 18-29 years in good health.

This clonotype was seen more than once but under ten times. The chain employs TRBV7-9 and TRBJ2-1; D is undetermined. Germline-derived CDR1 and CDR2 are SEHNR and FQNEAQ (reference sequence). The CDR3 consists of 13 residues. Trimming removed 5 bases at V and 7 bases at J, with 12 bases between. CDR3 residues: CASSPRNANEQFF. CDR3 coding DNA: TGTGCCAGCAGCCCACGAAACGCGAATGAGCAGTTCTTC. Full variable domain (rest looked up from reference TRBV7-9 and TRBJ2-1): DTGVSQNPRHKITKRGQNVTFRCDPISEHNRLYWYRQTLGQGPEFLTYFQNEAQLEKSRLLSDRFSAERPKGSFSTLEIQRTEQGDSAMYLCASSPRNANEQFFGPGTRLTVL.

There are a few counts of this clonotype. This chain uses TRBV19 with TRBJ2-1; D is tentatively TRBD1 or TRBD2 (6 bases each). Germline assignment: CDR1 LNHDA and CDR2 SQIVND (reference sequence). The germline V and J ends were trimmed by 2 bases and 5 bases, with 16 bases remaining between them. The CDR3 totals 16 residues. The CDR3 sequence is CASSISWGAWDNEQFF. CDR3 coding DNA: TGTGCCAGTAGTATATCTTGGGGGGCGTGGGACAATGAGCAGTTCTTC.

In its sample, this clonotype was seen once. V gene TRBV5-6 combines with J gene TRBJ2-1; D not certain. Germline V gene sequence: CDR1 SGHDT, CDR2 YYEEEE. The CDR3 is 16 amino acids. The V end was cut by 0 bases, the J end by 10 bases, with 20 bases between. The CDR3 DNA reads TGTGCCAGCAGCTTGGTAGAGAGACGAGATCTACAGGAGCAGTTCTTC. Translating gives CASSLVERRDLQEQFF. The full variable domain, its missing parts supplied by reference TRBV5-6 and TRBJ2-1, is DAGVTQSPTHLIKTRGQQVTLRCSPKSGHDTVSWYQQALGQGPQFIFQYYEEEERQRGNFPDRFSGHQFPNYSSELNVNALLLGDSALYLCASSLVERRDLQEQFFGPGTRLTVL.

The chain employs TRBV2 and TRBJ1-2, with 9 bases identical to TRBD1. From germline, CDR1 is SNHLY and CDR2 FYNNEI. The CDR3 length is 16 residues. V trimming: 7 bases; J trimming: 4 bases; junction bases outside the gene matches: 13. The CDR3 region has the DNA TGTGCCAGCACTCGGACTGGGACAGGGCTCTCCTATGGCTACACCTTC. Translated, it gives CASTRTGTGLSYGYTF.

V and J are TRBV29-1 and TRBJ1-1, with TRBD1 identical over 7 bases. Germline CDR1 and CDR2: SQVTM and ANQGSEA. V was pared by 7 bases and J by 7 bases, with 12 bases of the junction left unmatched. The CDR3 loop spans 13 amino acids. CDR3 in DNA: TGCAGCGCTTTTTTCTTACAGGGGTATGAAGCTTTCTTT. This encodes CSAFFLQGYEAFF.